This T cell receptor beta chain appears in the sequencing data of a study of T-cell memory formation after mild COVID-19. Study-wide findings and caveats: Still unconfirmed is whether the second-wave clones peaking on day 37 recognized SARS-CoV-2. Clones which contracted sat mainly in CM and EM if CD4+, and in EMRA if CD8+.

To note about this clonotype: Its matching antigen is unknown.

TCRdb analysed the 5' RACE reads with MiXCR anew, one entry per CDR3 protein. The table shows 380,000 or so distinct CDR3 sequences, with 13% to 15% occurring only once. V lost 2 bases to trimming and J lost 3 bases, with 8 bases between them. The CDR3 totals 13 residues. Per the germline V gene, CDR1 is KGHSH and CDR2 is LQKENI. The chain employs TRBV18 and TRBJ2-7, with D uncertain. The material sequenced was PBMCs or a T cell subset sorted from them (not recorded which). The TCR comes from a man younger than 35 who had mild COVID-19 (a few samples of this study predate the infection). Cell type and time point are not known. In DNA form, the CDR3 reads TGTGCCAGCTCACCAACCCTGGACTACGAGCAGTACTTC. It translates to CASSPTLDYEQYF.